The next 22 T cell receptor beta chains were all read from a single sample in a study of beta chain features in type 1 diabetes. Study observations and caveats: People with Type 1 diabetes carried modestly yet significantly shorter TCRB CDR3s in all four CD4+ subsets.

No antigen is known for these receptors. The study reverse transcribed the entire isolated RNA, so it sequenced expressed TCRB transcripts. Assay: immunoSEQ multiplex PCR; the TCRdb copy retains only in-frame clones and omits some. The table lists roughly 260,000 clones, 11% of them singletons. The sample was naive CD4+ T cells from blood. The receptors shown here come from a man aged 30 to 45 with type 1 diabetes.

J is TRBJ2-7 and V is TRBV4-1; 10 bases are shared with TRBD2. From germline, CDR1 is MGHRA and CDR2 YSYEKL. The ends lost 4 bases at V and 2 bases at J; junction bases unmatched: 2. There are 14 residues in the CDR3. For the CDR3, the DNA is TGCGCCAGCAGCCGTACTAGCGGGGCCTACGAGCAGTACTTC. Residues: CASSRTSGAYEQYF.

This clone was detected a few times. This chain joins TRBV25-1 and TRBJ2-3; a possible D gene is TRBD2 (6 bases). Trimming took off 4 bases at V and 1 base at J, with 15 bases between the two ends. The CDR3 totals 16 residues. The germline CDR1 and CDR2 sequences are MGHDK and SYGVNS. CDR3 region: CASSALTGGGTDTQYF. CDR3 in DNA: TGTGCCAGCAGTGCTCTCACCGGGGGAGGCACAGATACGCAGTATTTT.

The chain couples TRBV4-2 to TRBJ1-5, with TRBD1 matching 7 bases. Per germline, CDR1 LGHNA and CDR2 YNFKEQ. V dropped 0 bases and J dropped 9; count of bases not matched to a gene: 5. CDR3 size: 14 residues. The CDR3 nucleotides are TGTGCCAGCAGCCAAGAAGGGGGCGGACGGCCCCAGCATTTT. This translates into CASSQEGGGRPQHF.

This clone was seen a few times. This rearrangement joins TRBV7-2 to TRBJ2-1; 8 bases map to TRBD2. The V and J ends lost 4 bases and 5 bases, in that order; junction bases with no gene match: 10. Germline-derived CDR1 and CDR2 are SGHTA and FQGNSA. The length of the CDR3 is 16 residues. CDR3 sequence: CASSSLAGRLHNEQFF. CDR3 in DNA: TGTGCCAGCAGCTCCTTAGCGGGGCGACTTCACAATGAGCAGTTCTTC.

Concerning this clone itself: Other DNA sequences in the sample encode the same CDR3. This chain joins TRBV14 and TRBJ1-2, with a tentative D call TRBD1 (5 bases). The CDR3 covers 13 residues. Germline V lookup: CDR1 SGHDN, CDR2 FVKESK. V gave up 3 bases and J gave up 4 bases, with 9 bases separating them. As DNA, the CDR3 is TGTGCCAGCAGCCAGGGGCAGGGCTATGGCTACACCTTC. It codes for CASSQGQGYGYTF.

V gene TRBV4-1 combines with J gene TRBJ2-5, with D possibly being TRBD1 (6 bases). Germline V gene lookup returns CDR1 MGHRA and CDR2 YSYEKL. The CDR3 length is 13 residues. V lost 3 bases to trimming and J lost 11 bases, with 16 bases between them. CDR3 region: CASSHTGSRVQYF. CDR3 sequence (DNA): TGCGCCAGCAGCCATACAGGGTCCCGGGTGCAGTACTTC.

This clone was detected a few times. The chain is built from TRBV5-4 and TRBJ2-5, with D possibly matching TRBD1 (6 bases). This CDR3 comprises 14 residues. The ends were cut back, 3 bases at V and 7 bases at J, with 16 bases in the middle. Germline-derived CDR1 and CDR2 are SGHNT and YYREEE (reference sequence). CDR3 nucleotides: TGTGCCAGCAGCTCTGACTTATCAGGGGTGACCCAGTACTTC. This encodes CASSSDLSGVTQYF.

This rearrangement joins TRBV4-3 to TRBJ2-5, with TRBD2 matching 8 bases. Germline V gives CDR1 LGHNA, CDR2 YSLEER. The CDR3 consists of 15 residues. V was clipped by 2 bases and J by 5 bases; unmatched bases: 7. The CDR3 is CASSQTGGPDETQYF. CDR3 in DNA: TGCGCCAGCAGCCAAACGGGGGGGCCCGACGAGACCCAGTACTTC.

About this clone: A read error may account for a junction end that differs from germline. The same CDR3 arises from other DNA sequences in this sample as well. The chain's CDR3 is CASSLDRAYEQYF. Written as DNA, the CDR3 is TGTGCCAGCAGTTTGGACAGAGCCTACGAGCAGTACTTC. The chain uses TRBV5-6 and TRBJ2-7; the D gene is possibly TRBD1 (6 bases). The germline V gene has CDR1 SGHDT and CDR2 YYEEEE. This CDR3 contains 13 residues.

In regard to this clone: This specimen includes other DNA sequences encoding the same CDR3. This CDR3 is CASSLTDTQYF. The CDR3 DNA follows: TGTGCCAGCTCCTTAACAGATACGCAGTATTTT. The chain combines TRBV28 with TRBJ2-3; no reliable D call. The CDR3 sequence is 11 residues long. Germline CDR1 reads MDHEN; CDR2 reads SYDVKM. V was pared by 8 bases and J by 3 bases, with 6 bases between.

This chain connects TRBV4-2 to TRBJ2-7; D gene unclear. Trimming stripped 0 bases from V and 7 bases from J, with 4 bases between. CDR3 length equals 11 residues. Germline V gene data show CDR1 as LGHNA and CDR2 as YNFKEQ. DNA for the CDR3: TGTGCCAGCAGCCAAGAGAGGGAGCAGTACTTC. Translated, it gives CASSQEREQYF.

In its sample, this clone was seen a few times. CDR3: CASSYTPGAGGHYTF. The CDR3, as DNA: TGTGCCAGCAGTTACACCCCGGGTGCAGGGGGCCATTACACCTTC. The chain combines TRBV6-5 with TRBJ1-2, with 8 positions matching TRBD1. CDR3 length equals 15 residues. Germline V gene sequence: CDR1 MNHEY, CDR2 SVGAGI. V lost 2 bases, J lost 11 bases, and 13 bases stayed unmatched.

This clone was detected a few times. The chain joins TRBV7-9 to TRBJ1-5; D call uncertain. CDR1 is SEHNR and CDR2 is FQNEAQ in the germline V gene (reference sequence). This CDR3 comprises 12 residues. V was clipped by 4 bases and J by 5 bases, with 6 bases between them. CDR3 sequence (DNA): TGTGCCAGCAGCTACGGAGATCAGCCCCAGCATTTT. It codes for CASSYGDQPQHF.

Only a few counts were recorded for this clone. CDR3 sequence reads: CASSPGGRAYNEQFF. The CDR3, as DNA: TGTGCCAGCAGCCCTGGAGGACGGGCCTACAATGAGCAGTTCTTC. The chain couples TRBV27 to TRBJ2-1, with D possibly TRBD2 on 5 matching bases. The CDR3 runs to 15 residues. Germline loops: CDR1 MNHEY, CDR2 SMNVEV (reference sequence). Trimming took 6 bases from V and 2 from J, leaving 14 bases between them.

J is TRBJ2-7 and V is TRBV6-5; 9 nucleotides align to TRBD1. Trimming at V came to 4 bases and at J to 6 bases, leaving 7 bases not matched to a gene. The CDR3 covers 14 residues. Germline V gene sequence: CDR1 MNHEY, CDR2 SVGAGI. The CDR3 DNA reads TGTGCCAGCAGTTCAGGACAGGGGCAGGTCGAGCAGTACTTC. Translating gives CASSSGQGQVEQYF.

This chain joins TRBV5-4 and TRBJ2-7, with D maybe TRBD2 (7 bases). Trimming shortened V by 4 bases and J by 2 bases, and 13 bases separated the two germline ends. Germline lookup yields CDR1 SGHNT and CDR2 YYREEE (reference sequence). This CDR3 contains 14 residues. This CDR3 is CASSPGGRAYEQYF. Here the CDR3 DNA reads TGTGCCAGCAGCCCGGGGGGCAGAGCCTACGAGCAGTACTTC.

This clone was found a few times. This chain links TRBV30 with TRBJ1-1; no clear D. V was pared by 2 bases and J by 1 base, with 8 bases between. Germline lookup yields CDR1 GTSNPN and CDR2 SVGIG (reference sequence). The CDR3 runs to 13 residues. The CDR3 coding sequence is TGTGCCTGGAGTAGAGAGGGGAACACTGAAGCTTTCTTT. Protein product: CAWSREGNTEAFF.

This chain joins TRBV7-9 and TRBJ2-1, with TRBD2 matching over 7 bases. The CDR3 has 16 amino acids. The V segment lost 4 bases and the J segment 2 bases; nucleotides outside the gene matches: 8. The V gene's germline CDR1 is SEHNR and CDR2 FQNEAQ (reference sequence). CDR3 in amino acids: CASSWGGAATYNEQFF. The CDR3 DNA reads TGTGCCAGCAGCTGGGGGGGAGCGGCTACCTACAATGAGCAGTTCTTC.

A few counts support this clone. This chain joins TRBV27 and TRBJ2-7; TRBD1 matches 7 bases. V was pared by 6 bases and J by 5 bases, with 7 bases of the junction left unmatched. Germline CDR1 MNHEY, CDR2 SMNVEV (reference sequence). This CDR3 has 13 residues. The CDR3 DNA follows: TGTGCCAGCAGCAGGACAGGATCTCACGAGCAGTACTTC. It specifies CASSRTGSHEQYF.

The rearrangement uses TRBV4-3 and TRBJ2-1; D gene uncertain. This CDR3 contains 13 residues. The V end was cut by 1 base, the J end by 10 bases, with 11 bases between. CDR1 is LGHNA and CDR2 is YSLEER in the germline V gene. CDR3 sequence: CASSQGLELEQFF. For the CDR3, the DNA is TGCGCCAGCAGCCAAGGGCTGGAGCTGGAGCAGTTCTTC.

In DNA, the CDR3 is TGTGCCAGCAGCACTAGCGGGGGGCTCGGAGAGCAGTACTTC. It specifies CASSTSGGLGEQYF. The chain couples TRBV7-9 to TRBJ2-7, with 12 bases identical to TRBD2. Germline lookup yields CDR1 SEHNR and CDR2 FQNEAQ (reference sequence). The CDR3 runs to 14 residues. Trimming took 5 bases from V and 7 from J; bases not matched to a gene: 6.

This clone showed up just a few times. CDR3 loop: CASSPQGTGAYEQYF. In DNA, the CDR3 is TGTGCCAGCTCACCACAGGGGACAGGGGCCTACGAGCAGTACTTC. V is TRBV18 and J is TRBJ2-7; TRBD1 matches at 10 bases. J lost 2 bases, V lost 1 base, and 2 bases had no gene match. Germline CDR1 is KGHSH and CDR2 is LQKENI. The CDR3 loop spans 15 amino acids.